The 26 T cell receptor beta chains below all came from one sample that was sequenced in a study of blood T cell repertoires in COVID-19. The data were produced by immunoSEQ multiplex PCR, yet TCRdb's version contains in-frame clones alone and is incomplete. Of roughly 150,000 clones in the sample, more than 75% were seen once. Sequencing was performed on peripheral blood. The receptors were gathered from a man younger than 35 with acute or convalescent COVID-19.

The J gene is TRBJ2-2, the V gene TRBV6-6; D is unclear. Trimming stripped 8 bases from V and 9 bases from J, with 4 bases between. CDR3 length: 9 amino acids. Germline values: CDR1 MNHNY, CDR2 SVGAGI (reference sequence). The CDR3 DNA follows: TGTGCCAGCGGCCGGGAGCTGTTTTTT. It yields the protein CASGRELFF.

The gene calls are TRBV6-6 and TRBJ2-2, with 9 bases aligning to TRBD2. The J segment lost 0 bases and the V segment lost 8 bases, leaving 7 bases of the junction unmatched. Germline V CDR1 and CDR2: MNHNY, SVGAGI (reference sequence). This CDR3 contains 16 residues. The CDR3 DNA reads TGTGCCAGCGGCTGGCGGGGGGGCGCGAACACCGGGGAGCTGTTTTTT. Its protein is CASGWRGGANTGELFF.

The chain recombines TRBV20-1 with TRBJ2-5; D gene ambiguous. CDR3 length: 8 residues. V was shortened by 7 bases and J by 7 bases, with 4 bases between the two germline ends. CDR1 DFQATT and CDR2 SNEGSKA come from the germline V gene (reference sequence). The DNA for the CDR3 is TGCAGTGACAGGACCCAGTACTTC. Its protein is CSDRTQYF.

The chain couples TRBV18 to TRBJ1-6; D not resolved. Trimming removed 2 bases at V and 6 bases at J, with 11 bases between. Looked up from germline, CDR1 is KGHSH and CDR2 is LQKENI. The CDR3 loop spans 15 amino acids. CDR3 nucleotides: TGTGCCAGCTCACCAAACCCGCCGGGTAATTCACCCCTCCACTTT. Translated, it gives CASSPNPPGNSPLHF.

The rearrangement links TRBV19 to TRBJ2-1; 10 positions agree with TRBD2. The germline V gene has CDR1 LNHDA and CDR2 SQIVND (reference sequence). V gave up 10 bases and J gave up 9 bases; unmatched junction bases: 15. There are 15 residues in the CDR3. The CDR3 bases are TGTGCCACCGTAAAGCGGGGGGGTACGCTCGGTGAGCAGTTCTTC. This translates into CATVKRGGTLGEQFF.

The V gene is TRBV29-1, the J gene TRBJ1-1; D gene unclear. V gave up 2 bases and J gave up 0 bases, with 13 bases separating them. Germline V gene data show CDR1 as SQVTM and CDR2 as ANQGSEA. The CDR3 runs 15 residues. The CDR3 is CSVETNSLLNTEAFF. DNA of the CDR3: TGCAGCGTTGAAACGAACAGCCTCTTGAACACTGAAGCTTTCTTT. Looking up the rest from reference TRBV29-1 and TRBJ1-1 gives the full variable domain: SAVISQKPSRDICQRGTSLTIQCQVDSQVTMMFWYRQQPGQSLTLIATANQGSEATYESGFVIDKFPISRPNLTFSTLTVSNMSPEDSSIYLCSVETNSLLNTEAFFGQGTRLTVV.

J is TRBJ1-5 and V is TRBV20-1, with D possibly being TRBD1 (5 bases). In germline, CDR1 is DFQATT, CDR2 SNEGSKA (reference sequence). The CDR3 is 16 residues long. Trimming took 3 bases from V and 7 from J, leaving 22 bases between them. CDR3 in amino acids: CSASPPGGRVSQPQHF. CDR3 nucleotides: TGCAGTGCTAGTCCTCCGGGGGGGAGAGTTTCGCAGCCCCAGCATTTT.

Concerning this clone itself: Other DNA sequences in the sample encode the same CDR3. The J gene is TRBJ1-2, the V gene TRBV30; 7 bases fit TRBD1. Trimming took 0 bases from V and 3 from J; bases not matched to a gene: 1. Germline V gene sequence: CDR1 GTSNPN, CDR2 SVGIG (reference sequence). The CDR3 is made up of 13 amino acids. The CDR3 loop reads CAWSVTGDYGYTF. The CDR3 nucleotides are TGTGCCTGGAGTGTTACAGGGGACTATGGCTACACCTTC.

The chain links TRBV18 to TRBJ1-3, with a weak D call TRBD1 (6 bases). V was cut by 1 base and J by 1 base, with 11 bases left in between. Germline V gene lookup returns CDR1 KGHSH and CDR2 LQKENI. There are 16 residues in the CDR3. The CDR3 here is CASSPLGQRSGNTIYF. The CDR3 nucleotides read TGTGCCAGCTCACCACTAGGACAGAGGTCTGGAAACACCATATATTTT. Looking up the rest from reference TRBV18 and TRBJ1-3 gives the full variable domain: NAGVMQNPRHLVRRRGQEARLRCSPMKGHSHVYWYRQLPEEGLKFMVYLQKENIIDESGMPKERFSAEFPKEGPSILRIQQVVRGDSAAYFCASSPLGQRSGNTIYFGEGSWLTVV.

V is TRBV19 and J is TRBJ1-1; D possibly corresponds to TRBD1 (6 bases). This CDR3 region has 17 residues. Germline V gene data show CDR1 as LNHDA and CDR2 as SQIVND (reference sequence). Trimming took off 3 bases at V and 2 bases at J, with 19 bases between the two ends. The CDR3 is CASSIWGSGDINTEAFF. CDR3 bases: TGTGCCAGTAGTATTTGGGGCTCAGGGGATATCAACACTGAAGCTTTCTTT.

This sequence joins TRBV20-1 and TRBJ1-1, with a weak D call TRBD1 (6 bases). This CDR3 region has 11 residues. The V and J ends lost 8 bases and 1 base respectively, with 8 bases between them. Germline V gene sequence: CDR1 DFQATT, CDR2 SNEGSKA (reference sequence). CDR3 protein: CSSQGNTEAFF. Written as DNA, the CDR3 is TGCAGTTCACAGGGGAACACTGAAGCTTTCTTT.

This clone occurred once. CDR3 protein: CARSTGGIYGYTF. CDR3 nucleotides: TGTGCCCGGTCGACAGGGGGAATCTATGGCTACACCTTC. The chain has TRBV6-5 and TRBJ1-2; 9 bases align to TRBD1. The CDR3 is 13 amino acids. J was trimmed by 4 bases and V by 11 bases; bases with no gene match: 8. The germline V gene encodes CDR1 MNHEY and CDR2 SVGAGI.

The genes are TRBV11-2 and TRBJ1-2; D call uncertain. The germline V gene encodes CDR1 SGHAT and CDR2 FQNNGV. The CDR3 has 13 residues. V was trimmed by 2 bases and J by 6 bases, leaving 10 bases between them. DNA of the CDR3: TGTGCCAGCAGCTTAACCCGAAGAGATGGCTACACCTTC. This translates into CASSLTRRDGYTF.

The chain uses TRBV27 and TRBJ1-5; 12 nucleotides agree with TRBD1. This CDR3 region has 16 residues. Trimming removed 4 bases from V and 11 bases from J; junction bases left unmatched: 12. Germline values: CDR1 MNHEY, CDR2 SMNVEV (reference sequence). The CDR3 DNA is TGTGCCAGCAGTTCCACGCCGGGACAGGGGGCTTGGACCCAGCATTTT. It specifies CASSSTPGQGAWTQHF.

V usage is TRBV4-1 and J usage is TRBJ1-3, with 8 bases matching TRBD1. Trimming at V came to 0 bases and at J to 5 bases, leaving 3 bases not matched to a gene. Germline loops: CDR1 MGHRA, CDR2 YSYEKL. This CDR3 is 15 amino acids long. The CDR3 here is CASSQDGTGRNTIYF. The CDR3 bases are TGCGCCAGCAGCCAAGATGGGACAGGTAGAAACACCATATATTTT.

The chain is built from TRBV2 and TRBJ1-2; 9 bases agree with TRBD1. Germline V gene sequence: CDR1 SNHLY, CDR2 FYNNEI. V dropped 1 base and J dropped 5; count of bases not matched to a gene: 14. This CDR3 contains 18 residues. The CDR3 loop reads CASSEGPGQGLFLYGYTF. For the CDR3, the DNA is TGTGCCAGCAGTGAAGGACCGGGACAGGGACTTTTCCTGTATGGCTACACCTTC. Full variable domain (outside the CDR3, taken from reference TRBV2 and TRBJ1-2): EPEVTQTPSHQVTQMGQEVILRCVPISNHLYFYWYRQILGQKVEFLVSFYNNEISEKSEIFDDQFSVERPDGSNFTLKIRSTKLEDSAMYFCASSEGPGQGLFLYGYTFGSGTRLTVV.

The chain employs TRBV7-9 and TRBJ1-1; D might be TRBD1 (6 bases). The germline gives CDR1 SEHNR, CDR2 FQNEAQ (reference sequence). Trimming removed 4 bases from V and 1 base from J, with 22 bases in between. This CDR3 contains 18 residues. The CDR3 is CASSSRRGTGLKNTEAFF. DNA for the CDR3: TGTGCCAGCAGCTCACGCCGAGGTACAGGGCTGAAGAACACTGAAGCTTTCTTT.

A single count supports this clone. CDR3 bases: TGCGCCAGCAGCCCCAGACAGGGGGGCAATGAGCAGTTCTTC. Amino acid sequence: CASSPRQGGNEQFF. The chain has TRBV5-1 and TRBJ2-1; 9 nucleotides line up with TRBD1. The CDR3 consists of 14 residues. Looked up from germline, CDR1 is SGHRS and CDR2 is YFSETQ. V was clipped by 4 bases and J by 6 bases; unmatched bases: 5.

The chain couples TRBV7-9 to TRBJ1-2; tentative D call: TRBD1 (6 bases). V was shortened by 2 bases and J by 9 bases, with 28 bases between the two germline ends. The CDR3 spans 18 residues. Germline V gives CDR1 SEHNR, CDR2 FQNEAQ (reference sequence). The CDR3 sequence is CASSLTSTGKGTRISYTF. The CDR3 DNA reads TGTGCCAGCAGCTTAACCTCAACAGGGAAGGGGACTAGGATCAGCTACACCTTC.

The chain recombines TRBV6-5 with TRBJ1-1; D gene ambiguous. CDR1 MNHEY and CDR2 SVGAGI come from the germline V gene. V shed 0 bases and J shed 2 bases, with 7 bases lying between them. The CDR3 is 14 amino acids. The CDR3 bases are TGTGCCAGCAGTTACTCGAACGGTAACACTGAAGCTTTCTTT. Amino acid sequence: CASSYSNGNTEAFF.

The chain couples TRBV2 to TRBJ1-5; TRBD1 matches at 7 bases. Trimming removed 8 bases from V and 3 bases from J; junction bases left unmatched: 10. Germline loops: CDR1 SNHLY, CDR2 FYNNEI. This CDR3 has 15 residues. CDR3 coding DNA: TGTGCCAGCGCCCTTGGACAGGCCGACAATCAGCCCCAGCATTTT. This sequence encodes CASALGQADNQPQHF.

Regarding this clone: This sample also contains other DNA sequences that code for the same CDR3. The CDR3: CASSSGLAAYEQYF. Written as DNA, the CDR3 is TGTGCCAGCAGCTCGGGACTAGCCGCCTACGAGCAGTACTTC. V gene TRBV7-9 combines with J gene TRBJ2-7; 9 nucleotides agree with TRBD2. CDR1 and CDR2 (germline): SEHNR, FQNEAQ (reference sequence). V dropped 4 bases and J dropped 2; count of bases not matched to a gene: 3. The CDR3 is 14 residues long.

The chain recombines TRBV29-1 with TRBJ1-5; possible D gene TRBD1, 6 bases. Looked up from germline, CDR1 is SQVTM and CDR2 is ANQGSEA. The V end was cut by 5 bases, the J end by 5 bases, with 16 bases between. The CDR3 extends over 14 amino acids. CDR3 protein: CSVRLAGGDQPQHF. CDR3 DNA: TGCAGCGTTCGTCTCGCGGGGGGCGATCAGCCCCAGCATTTT. Based on the CDR3 plus reference TRBV29-1 and TRBJ1-5, the full variable domain is SAVISQKPSRDICQRGTSLTIQCQVDSQVTMMFWYRQQPGQSLTLIATANQGSEATYESGFVIDKFPISRPNLTFSTLTVSNMSPEDSSIYLCSVRLAGGDQPQHFGDGTRLSIL.

The rearrangement uses TRBV7-6 and TRBJ2-5, with D unclear. The CDR3 is 16 amino acids. Germline CDR1 is SGHVS and CDR2 is FNYEAQ. The V end was cut by 5 bases, the J end by 1 base, with 17 bases between. The CDR3 spells CASSQVHGAGQETQYF. CDR3 nucleotide sequence: TGTGCCAGCAGCCAGGTCCACGGCGCCGGCCAAGAGACCCAGTACTTC.

The V gene is TRBV10-1, the J gene TRBJ2-1, with TRBD1 matching 7 bases. The CDR3 is 13 residues long. Losses at the gene ends were 5 bases for V and 7 bases for J; bases not matched to a gene: 5. The germline V gene has CDR1 WNHNN and CDR2 SYGVQD (reference sequence). The CDR3 DNA reads TGCGCCAGCAGTAATGGCAGGGGGAATGAGCAGTTCTTC. This encodes CASSNGRGNEQFF.

This clone was seen just once. The chain is built from TRBV10-3 and TRBJ1-2; TRBD1 might be the D (6 bases). The ends were cut back, 0 bases at V and 3 bases at J, with 11 bases in the middle. Germline V gene lookup returns CDR1 ENHRY and CDR2 SYGVKD. CDR3 length equals 15 residues. The CDR3 nucleotides are TGTGCCATCAGTGAGTCAGCGGGGGGCGACTATGGCTACACCTTC. It yields the protein CAISESAGGDYGYTF.